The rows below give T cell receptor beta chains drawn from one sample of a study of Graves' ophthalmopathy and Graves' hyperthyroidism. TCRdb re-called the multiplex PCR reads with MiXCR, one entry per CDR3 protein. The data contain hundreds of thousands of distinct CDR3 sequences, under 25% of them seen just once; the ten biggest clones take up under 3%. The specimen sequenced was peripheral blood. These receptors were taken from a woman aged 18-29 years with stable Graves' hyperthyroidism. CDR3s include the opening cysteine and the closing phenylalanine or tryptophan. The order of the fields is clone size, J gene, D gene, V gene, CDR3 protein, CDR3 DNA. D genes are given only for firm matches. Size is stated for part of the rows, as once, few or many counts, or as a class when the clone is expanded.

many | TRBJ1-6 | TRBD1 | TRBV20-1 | CGETGGARNSPLHF | TGCGGGGAGACAGGGGGGGCTCGAAATTCACCCCTCCACTTT
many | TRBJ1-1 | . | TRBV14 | CASSQWVGARVTEAFF | TGTGCCAGCAGCCAATGGGTGGGAGCCAGGGTCACTGAAGCTTTCTTT
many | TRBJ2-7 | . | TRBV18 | CASSPSTGSSYEQYF | TGTGCCAGCTCACCATCGACGGGAAGCTCCTACGAGCAGTACTTC
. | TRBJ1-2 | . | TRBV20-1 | CSAGGAHYGYTF | TGCAGTGCTGGAGGGGCCCACTATGGCTACACCTTC
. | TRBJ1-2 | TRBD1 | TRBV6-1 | CASRTGTASYGYTF | TGTGCCAGCAGGACCGGGACAGCGAGCTATGGCTACACCTTC
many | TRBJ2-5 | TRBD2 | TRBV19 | CASSPGLAGGLRTETQYF | TGTGCCAGTAGCCCCGGACTAGCGGGAGGTTTGAGGACGGAGACCCAGTACTTC
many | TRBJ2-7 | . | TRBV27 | CASGFDGPYEQYF | TGTGCCAGCGGATTCGATGGCCCCTACGAGCAGTACTTC
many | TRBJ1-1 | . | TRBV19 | CASSIAQAGFMNTEAFF | TGTGCCAGTAGTATTGCTCAGGCGGGCTTCATGAACACTGAAGCTTTCTTT
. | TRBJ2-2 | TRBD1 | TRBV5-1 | CASSSGQGPNTGELFF | TGCGCCAGCAGCTCAGGACAGGGGCCCAACACCGGGGAGCTGTTTTTT
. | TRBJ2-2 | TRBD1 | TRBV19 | CATTGRNTGELFF | TGTGCCACGACAGGGAGGAACACCGGGGAGCTGTTTTTT
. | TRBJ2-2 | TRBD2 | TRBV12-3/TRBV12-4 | CASSLLLLAGGHGTGELFF | TGTGCCAGCAGTTTGTTGTTGCTAGCGGGGGGGCACGGCACCGGGGAGCTGTTTTTT
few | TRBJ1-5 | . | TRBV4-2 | CASSPAQYQPQHF | TGTGCCAGCAGCCCAGCCCAGTATCAACCCCAGCATTTT
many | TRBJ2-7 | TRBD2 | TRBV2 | CASERTRSYEQYF | TGTGCCAGCGAAAGGACTAGGTCCTACGAGCAGTACTTC
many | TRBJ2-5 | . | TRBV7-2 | CASSADQETQYF | TGTGCCAGCAGCGCGGACCAAGAGACCCAGTACTTC
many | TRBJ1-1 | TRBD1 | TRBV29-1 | CSAGQGWGMNTEAFF | TGCAGCGCAGGACAGGGGTGGGGGATGAACACTGAAGCTTTCTTT
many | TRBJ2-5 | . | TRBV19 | CASSRTVIQETQYF | TGTGCCAGCTCTAGAACAGTTATCCAAGAGACCCAGTACTTC
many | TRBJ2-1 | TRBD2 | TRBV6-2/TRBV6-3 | CASSKKGLAGGRSYNEQFF | TGTGCCAGCAGTAAGAAGGGACTAGCGGGAGGGCGGTCCTACAATGAGCAGTTCTTC
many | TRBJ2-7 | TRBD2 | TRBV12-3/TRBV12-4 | CASSPTSGRPSEQYF | TGTGCCAGCAGTCCGACTAGCGGGAGACCCTCCGAGCAGTACTTC
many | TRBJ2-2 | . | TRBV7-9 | CASSPFTGELFF | TGTGCCAGCAGCCCTTTTACCGGGGAGCTGTTTTTT
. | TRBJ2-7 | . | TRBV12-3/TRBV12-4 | CASSEGDRLYEQYF | TGTGCCAGCAGCGAAGGGGACCGATTGTACGAGCAGTACTTC
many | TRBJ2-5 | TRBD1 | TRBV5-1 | CASSLGGDRRRGTQYF | TGCGCCAGCAGCTTGGGAGGGGACAGACGACGGGGGACCCAGTACTTC
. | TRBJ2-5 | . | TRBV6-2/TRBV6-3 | CASIKSGTVGRTQYF | TGTGCCAGCATAAAATCCGGGACTGTGGGTCGGACCCAGTACTTC
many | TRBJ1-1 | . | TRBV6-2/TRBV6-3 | CASSWKPWNTEAFF | TGTGCCAGCAGTTGGAAGCCCTGGAACACTGAAGCTTTCTTT
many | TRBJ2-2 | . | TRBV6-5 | CASSYDTNTGELFF | TGTGCCAGCAGTTACGATACGAACACCGGGGAGCTGTTTTTT
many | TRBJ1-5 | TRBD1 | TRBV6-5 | CASSYTGVNQPQHF | TGTGCCAGCAGTTACACAGGGGTCAATCAGCCCCAGCATTTT
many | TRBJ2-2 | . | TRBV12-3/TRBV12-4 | CASCGGEESTGELFF | TGTGCCAGTTGTGGGGGCGAGGAGAGCACCGGGGAGCTGTTTTTT
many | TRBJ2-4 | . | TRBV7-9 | CASSSPWGLAKNIQYF | TGTGCCAGCAGCTCCCCTTGGGGTTTAGCCAAAAACATTCAGTACTTC
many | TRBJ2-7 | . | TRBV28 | CASRPPGRVGNEQYF | TGTGCCAGCCGGCCGCCGGGCAGGGTAGGGAACGAGCAGTACTTC
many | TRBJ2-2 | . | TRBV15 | CATRATDSNTGELFF | TGTGCCACCAGGGCGACGGACAGCAACACCGGGGAGCTGTTTTTT
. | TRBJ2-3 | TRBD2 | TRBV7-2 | CASSLAASGRGTDTQYF | TGTGCCAGCAGCCTGGCGGCTAGCGGGCGGGGCACAGATACGCAGTATTTT
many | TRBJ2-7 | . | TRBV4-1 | CASSQLTPSGEQYF | TGCGCCAGCAGCCAATTAACACCCTCGGGAGAGCAGTACTTC
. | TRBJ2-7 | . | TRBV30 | CAWGYYEQYF | TGTGCCTGGGGTTATTACGAGCAGTACTTC
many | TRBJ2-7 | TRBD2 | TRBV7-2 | CASSLAPSGSFFPYEQYF | TGTGCCAGCAGCTTAGCGCCTAGCGGGAGTTTTTTCCCCTACGAGCAGTACTTC
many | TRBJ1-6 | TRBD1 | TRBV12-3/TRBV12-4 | CASSRQGPYSPLHF | TGTGCCAGCAGTAGACAGGGTCCATATTCACCCCTCCACTTT
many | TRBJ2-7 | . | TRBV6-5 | CASIIRGGSYEQYF | TGTGCCAGCATCATAAGAGGGGGGTCCTACGAGCAGTACTTC
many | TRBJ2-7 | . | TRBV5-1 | CASSPANNPYEQYF | TGCGCCAGCAGCCCCGCAAACAACCCCTACGAGCAGTACTTC
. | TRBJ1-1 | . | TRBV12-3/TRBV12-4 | CASSRTATEAFF | TGTGCCAGCAGTCGGACAGCCACTGAAGCTTTCTTT
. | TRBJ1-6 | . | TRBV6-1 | CASWGAGNSPLHF | TGTGCCAGCTGGGGGGCAGGAAATTCACCCCTCCACTTT
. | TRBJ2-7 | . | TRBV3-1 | CASSQDLVLAYEQYF | TGTGCCAGCAGCCAAGATCTTGTCTTGGCTTACGAGCAGTACTTC
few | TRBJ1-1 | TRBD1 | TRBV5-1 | CASSLVDRGNTEAFF | TGCGCCAGCAGCTTGGTTGACAGGGGGAACACTGAAGCTTTCTTT
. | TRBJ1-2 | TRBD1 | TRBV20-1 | CSADRGLSGYTF | TGCAGTGCTGACAGGGGCCTTTCTGGCTACACCTTC
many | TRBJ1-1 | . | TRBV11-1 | CASSLGDYRSLNTEAFF | TGTGCCAGCAGCCTAGGGGACTACAGGTCCCTGAACACTGAAGCTTTCTTT
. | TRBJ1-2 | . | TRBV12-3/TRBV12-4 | CASSFDLGGYTF | TGTGCCAGCAGTTTCGACCTGGGTGGCTACACCTTC
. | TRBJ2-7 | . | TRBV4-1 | CASSQDQGTEQYF | TGCGCCAGCAGCCAAGATCAAGGTACCGAGCAGTACTTC
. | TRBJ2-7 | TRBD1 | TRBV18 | CASSDGTASYEQYF | TGTGCCAGCTCAGACGGGACAGCATCCTACGAGCAGTACTTC
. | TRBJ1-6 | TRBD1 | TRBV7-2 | CASSYTGATTHSPLHF | TGTGCCAGCAGCTATACAGGGGCCACGACCCATTCACCCCTCCACTTT
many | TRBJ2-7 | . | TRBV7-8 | CASSSLSVAYEQYF | TGTGCCAGCAGCTCCCTTAGCGTGGCCTACGAGCAGTACTTC
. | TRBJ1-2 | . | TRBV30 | CAWSRNYGYTF | TGTGCCTGGAGTCGAAACTATGGCTACACCTTC
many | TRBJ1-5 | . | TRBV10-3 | CAIKREEGQPQHF | TGTGCCATCAAAAGGGAGGAGGGTCAGCCCCAGCATTTT
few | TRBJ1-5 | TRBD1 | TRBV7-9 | CASSPTGGSEPQHF | TGTGCCAGCAGCCCGACAGGGGGCTCTGAGCCCCAGCATTTT
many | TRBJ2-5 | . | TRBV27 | CASSLFSGFGETQYF | TGTGCCAGCAGTTTATTTTCAGGGTTCGGGGAGACCCAGTACTTC
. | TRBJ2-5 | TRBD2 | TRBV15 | CATSRDLPAGSEETQYF | TGTGCCACCAGCAGAGATCTTCCAGCGGGAAGTGAAGAGACCCAGTACTTC
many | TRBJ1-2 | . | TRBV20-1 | CSAIGGEGYTF | TGCAGTGCTATTGGGGGGGAAGGCTACACCTTC
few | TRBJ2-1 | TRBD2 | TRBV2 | CASRGTSGRASGYNEQFF | TGTGCCAGCAGAGGTACTAGCGGGAGGGCCAGCGGCTACAATGAGCAGTTCTTC
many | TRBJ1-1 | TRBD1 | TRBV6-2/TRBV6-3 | CASSYSTGWDTEAPF | TGTGCCAGCAGTTACTCGACAGGGTGGGACACTGAAGCTCCCTTT
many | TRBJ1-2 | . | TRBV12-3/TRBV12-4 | CASSSGRSYGYTF | TGTGCCAGCAGTTCGGGCAGATCCTATGGCTACACCTTC
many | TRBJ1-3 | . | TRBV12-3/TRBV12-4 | CASTTGVSGNTIYF | TGTGCCAGCACTACGGGGGTATCCGGAAACACCATATATTTT
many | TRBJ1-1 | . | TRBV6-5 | CASSYSITYSAFF | TGTGCCAGCAGTTACTCGATAACATATTCGGCTTTCTTT
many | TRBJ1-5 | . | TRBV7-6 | CASSLGGGGKQPQHF | TGTGCCAGCAGCTTAGGGGGAGGGGGTAAACAGCCCCAGCATTTT